The rows below give T cell receptor beta chains drawn from one sample of a study of CD8+ T cells in alopecia areata. Measured with immunoSEQ multiplex PCR; TCRdb has only the in-frame clones, and not every one. The sample includes roughly 75,000 clones, approximately 58% seen only once; the top ten take approximately 17%. Sequencing was performed on CD8+ T cells sorted from blood, taken at week 0. Receptors were obtained from a human donor with alopecia areata. Each CDR3 is given with its conserved first and last residue. Fields, in order: clone size, D gene, J gene, V gene, CDR3 DNA, CDR3 protein. The D gene is left open where the match is weak. The listing skips clone size in some rows; elsewhere it reads once, few, many or a size class.

>medium-sized|.|TRBJ2-7|TRBV15
TGTGCCACCAGCAGAGATCACGAGGGCGGCGAGCAGTACTTC
CATSRDHEGGEQYF
>.|.|TRBJ1-1|TRBV5-1
TGCGCCAGCAGCTTGGATAAAGGGGCGTTTGAAGCTTTCTTT
CASSLDKGAFEAFF
>.|.|TRBJ1-5|TRBV7-9
TGTGCCAGCAGCTTAGCGCCGGAGACAGGTCAGCCCCAGCATTTT
CASSLAPETGQPQHF
>.|TRBD2|TRBJ2-1|TRBV7-9
TGTGCCAGCAGCTTACCTCTCTCTAGCGGGGGGGATCCAGGCAATGAGCAGTTCTTC
CASSLPLSSGGDPGNEQFF
>.|TRBD1|TRBJ2-1|TRBV25-1
TGTGCCAGCTCAATCGGGACAGAGGGGCCCAATGAGCAGTTCTTC
CASSIGTEGPNEQFF
>.|TRBD2|TRBJ2-2|TRBV11-2
TGTGCCAGCAGCTTGCTAGCGGGAAACACCGGGGAGCTGTTTTTT
CASSLLAGNTGELFF
>.|TRBD2|TRBJ2-5|TRBV9
TGTGCCAGCAGCCCGGGACTAGCGGGGGCGCACCCAGGGGAGACCCAGTACTTC
CASSPGLAGAHPGETQYF
>.|.|TRBJ1-5|TRBV29-1
TGCAGCGTTGAAGGTCCCCCCTTAGGGGTAGGCAATCAGCCCCAGCATTTT
CSVEGPPLGVGNQPQHF
>.|.|TRBJ1-1|TRBV5-4
TGTGCCAGCAGCCCCATAGAAAGAAGTCGGGAGCACCTTGAAGCTTTCTTT
CASSPIERSREHLEAFF
>.|.|TRBJ2-5|TRBV27
TGTGCCAGCAGTTTATTCGGCAGGGGAGAGACCCAGTACTTC
CASSLFGRGETQYF
>.|.|TRBJ1-1|TRBV5-1
TGCGCCAGCAGCGAGGACAGGAACACTGAAGCTTTCTTT
CASSEDRNTEAFF
>.|.|TRBJ2-3|TRBV29-1
TGCAGCGGGGCGGGGTGGGACGCTCAACACCCCACAGATACGCAGTATTTT
CSGAGWDAQHPTDTQYF
>.|.|TRBJ1-2|TRBV6-5
TGTGCCAGCAGTTACTCGTCATTAGGGATTAACTATGGCTACACCTTC
CASSYSSLGINYGYTF
>.|TRBD2|TRBJ2-1|TRBV29-1
TGCAGCGTTTCTCTAGCGGGAGGGGGGAATGAGCAGTTCTTC
CSVSLAGGGNEQFF
>.|TRBD1|TRBJ2-3|TRBV13
TGTGCCAGCAGCGACAGGACAGGGGGTGAGGGACACACAGATACGCAGTATTTT
CASSDRTGGEGHTDTQYF
>.|TRBD2|TRBJ2-2|TRBV27
TGTGCCAGCAGTCCGGGACTAGGGTCCGGGGAGCTGTTTTTT
CASSPGLGSGELFF
>.|.|TRBJ1-1|TRBV6-5
TGTGCCAGCAGTTACGCCCCGCGGAACACTGAAGCTTTCTTT
CASSYAPRNTEAFF
>.|.|TRBJ1-1|TRBV25-1
TGTGCCAGCAGTGATATACAGACCCATGAGGATGAAGCTTTCTTT
CASSDIQTHEDEAFF
>.|.|TRBJ1-6|TRBV2
TGTGCCAGCGATGGTCCGGGAAATTCACCCCTCCACTTT
CASDGPGNSPLHF
>once|TRBD1|TRBJ2-6|TRBV10-3
TGTGCCATCTCCCCAACAGGGGACGTCTCTGGGGCCAACGTCCTGACTTTC
CAISPTGDVSGANVLTF
>few|.|TRBJ1-5|TRBV5-1
TGCGCCAGCAGCTTGGGAACAGGACAGCCCCAGCATTTT
CASSLGTGQPQHF
>.|TRBD1|TRBJ1-2|TRBV5-5
TGCGCCAGCAGCCAAGATTTCGACAGGGACGGCTATGGCTACACCTTC
CASSQDFDRDGYGYTF
>.|.|TRBJ2-2|TRBV9
TGTGCCAGCAGCGTGGAAGGAACCGGGGAGCTGTTTTTT
CASSVEGTGELFF
>.|.|TRBJ1-2|TRBV29-1
TGCAGCGTTGTAGCAGGAGATATTGGCTACACCTTC
CSVVAGDIGYTF
>.|.|TRBJ2-3|TRBV7-9
TGTGCCAGCAGCCGCCTTGATACGCAGTATTTT
CASSRLDTQYF
>.|.|TRBJ2-3|TRBV5-1
TGCGCCAGCAGCTTGGCGGCAGATCGGTATTTT
CASSLAADRYF
>few|TRBD2|TRBJ2-5|TRBV28
TGTGCCAGCAGTTTTTGGACTAGCGGGAGGATGGGGCAAGAGACCCAGTACTTC
CASSFWTSGRMGQETQYF
>.|TRBD2|TRBJ2-1|TRBV11-2
TGTGCCAGCAGCAGCCCTAGCGGGAGAGCCTACAATGAGCAGTTCTTC
CASSSPSGRAYNEQFF
>.|TRBD2|TRBJ2-1|TRBV4-2
TGTGCCAGCAGCCAAGACCGATCAACCCTAGCGGGGGGGTACAATGAGCAGTTCTTC
CASSQDRSTLAGGYNEQFF
>.|.|TRBJ1-4|TRBV5-6
TGTGCCAGCAGCTTCGTGAATGAAAAACTGTTTTTT
CASSFVNEKLFF
>few|TRBD1|TRBJ2-3|TRBV29-1
TGCAGCGCCCTTTGGACAGGAGATAGCACAGATACGCAGTATTTT
CSALWTGDSTDTQYF
>few|.|TRBJ2-2|TRBV14
TGTGCCAGCAGCCAAGTTAAACTTTTGGGACGGACTACCGGGGAGCTGTTTTTT
CASSQVKLLGRTTGELFF
>.|.|TRBJ2-3|TRBV11-2
TGTGCCAGCATAGGCTGGACCAGCACAGATACGCAGTATTTT
CASIGWTSTDTQYF
>.|.|TRBJ1-1|TRBV7-2
TGTGCCAGCAGCTTAGTAAGGAACACTGAAGCTTTCTTT
CASSLVRNTEAFF
>.|.|TRBJ2-3|TRBV11-2
TGTGCCAGCAGCTCAGCGACTAGTCCGCTGGGGGTTGATACGCAGTATTTT
CASSSATSPLGVDTQYF
>once|.|TRBJ2-2|TRBV4-1
TGCGCCAGCAGCCAAGATCAAGGGCTCACCGGGGAGCTGTTTTTT
CASSQDQGLTGELFF
>.|TRBD2|TRBJ2-1|TRBV11-2
TGTGCCAGCAGCCCGTACCAGGCTAGCGGGAGGCCGCAGTTCTTC
CASSPYQASGRPQFF
>once|.|TRBJ2-7|TRBV5-4
TGTGCCAGCAGCAACCACGGAATCAGCTACGAGCAGTACTTC
CASSNHGISYEQYF
>.|.|TRBJ2-7|TRBV29-1
TGCAGCGTTGTAACAGATGAGTCCTACGAGCAGTACTTC
CSVVTDESYEQYF
>few|.|TRBJ2-1|TRBV6-1
TGTGCCAGCAGTCAAGGGACGGTGAGCTCCTACAATGAGCAGTTCTTC
CASSQGTVSSYNEQFF